This T cell receptor beta chain is from a study of blood T cell repertoires in COVID-19. For the study at large: Samples came from the United States, Italy and Spain, spanning acute and convalescent COVID-19. From T cells, B-cell-depleted T cells, or PBMCs came the material, which was cDNA or gDNA.

Trimming took off 1 base at V and 9 bases at J, with 11 bases between the two ends. The CDR3 is 13 amino acids. Germline V CDR1 and CDR2: KGHDR, SFDVKD. Original processing methods: Researchers report that nucleated cell counts were estimated from reference gene primer amplification. Only in-frame clones appear in the TCRdb table, and some are missing; sequencing was by immunoSEQ multiplex PCR. That table furnishes V, J and clone size, whereas the DNA furnished D and trimming. Here the sample spans some 67,000 clones, around 88% being singletons. The clonotype comes from a woman of 80 years or more with acute or convalescent COVID-19. Sample: peripheral blood. The V and J genes are TRBV24-1 and TRBJ1-2, with a possible D match to TRBD1 (5 bases). For the CDR3, the DNA is TGTGCCACCAGTGATTTTGGTCAGGGAAGCTACACCTTC. Translating it yields CATSDFGQGSYTF.